A single sample gave rise to the 8 T cell receptor beta chains below, sequenced in a study of shared clonotypes between healthy human individuals. Sequencing used immunoSEQ multiplex PCR; TCRdb keeps in-frame clones, though not all of them. Of millions of clones in the sample, 93% were seen once. The sample comprised naive CD4+ T cells from PBMCs. Subset of the sample: CD45RA+ positively selected. The source is a young man in good health. Some clones in this sample may be carry-over from other donors' samples.

This clone has only one observation. The chain recombines TRBV10-3 with TRBJ2-3, with D uncertain. Germline V lookup: CDR1 ENHRY, CDR2 SYGVKD. CDR3 length: 16 amino acids. Trimming removed 0 bases at V and 2 bases at J, with 12 bases between. CDR3 in amino acids: CAISESGSINTDTQYF. The CDR3 bases are TGTGCCATCAGTGAGTCGGGCTCCATAAACACAGATACGCAGTATTTT.

The count of this clone is one. Here the CDR3 DNA reads TGTGCCAGCAGCTTAGAGCGGGGACAGGGGTACGAGCAGTACTTC. Translation: CASSLERGQGYEQYF. The J gene is TRBJ2-7, the V gene TRBV7-2, with TRBD1 matching over 10 bases. The CDR3 length is 15 residues. CDR1 and CDR2 (germline): SGHTA, FQGNSA. V lost 1 base to trimming and J lost 4 bases; unmatched junction nucleotides: 4.

The chain employs TRBV4-1 and TRBJ1-2; TRBD1 might be the D (5 bases). V gave up 0 bases and J gave up 7 bases, with 9 bases separating them. CDR1 and CDR2 (germline): MGHRA, YSYEKL. CDR3 length: 13 amino acids. CDR3 sequence (DNA): TGCGCCAGCAGCCAAGATCCGGGGGTTGGCTACACCTTC. Residues: CASSQDPGVGYTF.

This clone came up once. The chain combines TRBV7-9 with TRBJ2-5, with D perhaps TRBD2 (5 bases). From germline, CDR1 is SEHNR and CDR2 FQNEAQ (reference sequence). Trimming left V 5 bases short and J 6 bases short, with 19 bases between. The CDR3 consists of 15 residues. The CDR3 DNA reads TGTGCCAGCAGCCCCGTGGGTTCTAGCTCGCAGACCCAGTACTTC. This translates into CASSPVGSSSQTQYF. The full variable domain, its missing parts supplied by reference TRBV7-9 and TRBJ2-5, is DTGVSQNPRHKITKRGQNVTFRCDPISEHNRLYWYRQTLGQGPEFLTYFQNEAQLEKSRLLSDRFSAERPKGSFSTLEIQRTEQGDSAMYLCASSPVGSSSQTQYFGPGTRLLVL.

The rearrangement links TRBV6-6 to TRBJ2-5; D may match TRBD1 or TRBD2 (5 bases each). The CDR3 sequence is 14 residues long. V dropped 0 bases and J dropped 11 bases, with 16 bases sitting between them. CDR1 and CDR2 from the germline V gene are MNHNY and SVGAGI (reference sequence). The CDR3 loop is CASSYSHDVGEQYF. The CDR3, as DNA: TGTGCCAGCAGTTACTCGCACGACGTGGGGGAGCAGTACTTC.

V gene TRBV5-1 combines with J gene TRBJ1-3; D remains unclear. The CDR3 covers 14 residues. Germline assignment: CDR1 SGHRS and CDR2 YFSETQ. Deletions cut 4 bases from V and 4 bases from J, with 12 bases between. The CDR3 DNA reads as TGCGCCAGCAGCCCCGGTCCTGAAGGAAACACCATATATTTT. Its translation: CASSPGPEGNTIYF.

This chain connects TRBV18 to TRBJ2-7, with TRBD1 matching over 9 bases. Germline V gene lookup returns CDR1 KGHSH and CDR2 LQKENI. The CDR3 loop spans 15 amino acids. The V and J ends lost 0 bases and 5 bases, in that order; junction bases with no gene match: 5. The CDR3 DNA sequence: TGTGCCAGCTCACCACCGGACAGGGGAGGGCACGAGCAGTACTTC. As protein: CASSPPDRGGHEQYF.

This chain uses TRBV5-1 with TRBJ2-2; D unclear. The CDR3 is 15 residues long. V shed 0 bases and J shed 6 bases, with 12 bases lying between them. Germline lookup yields CDR1 SGHRS and CDR2 YFSETQ. The CDR3 protein is CASSLVLGTAGELFF. The CDR3 DNA reads as TGCGCCAGCAGCTTGGTTCTAGGAACAGCCGGGGAGCTGTTTTTT. The complete variable domain, with remaining parts taken from reference TRBV5-1 and TRBJ2-2, reads KAGVTQTPRYLIKTRGQQVTLSCSPISGHRSVSWYQQTPGQGLQFLFEYFSETQRNKGNFPGRFSGRQFSNSRSEMNVSTLELGDSALYLCASSLVLGTAGELFFGEGSRLTVL.